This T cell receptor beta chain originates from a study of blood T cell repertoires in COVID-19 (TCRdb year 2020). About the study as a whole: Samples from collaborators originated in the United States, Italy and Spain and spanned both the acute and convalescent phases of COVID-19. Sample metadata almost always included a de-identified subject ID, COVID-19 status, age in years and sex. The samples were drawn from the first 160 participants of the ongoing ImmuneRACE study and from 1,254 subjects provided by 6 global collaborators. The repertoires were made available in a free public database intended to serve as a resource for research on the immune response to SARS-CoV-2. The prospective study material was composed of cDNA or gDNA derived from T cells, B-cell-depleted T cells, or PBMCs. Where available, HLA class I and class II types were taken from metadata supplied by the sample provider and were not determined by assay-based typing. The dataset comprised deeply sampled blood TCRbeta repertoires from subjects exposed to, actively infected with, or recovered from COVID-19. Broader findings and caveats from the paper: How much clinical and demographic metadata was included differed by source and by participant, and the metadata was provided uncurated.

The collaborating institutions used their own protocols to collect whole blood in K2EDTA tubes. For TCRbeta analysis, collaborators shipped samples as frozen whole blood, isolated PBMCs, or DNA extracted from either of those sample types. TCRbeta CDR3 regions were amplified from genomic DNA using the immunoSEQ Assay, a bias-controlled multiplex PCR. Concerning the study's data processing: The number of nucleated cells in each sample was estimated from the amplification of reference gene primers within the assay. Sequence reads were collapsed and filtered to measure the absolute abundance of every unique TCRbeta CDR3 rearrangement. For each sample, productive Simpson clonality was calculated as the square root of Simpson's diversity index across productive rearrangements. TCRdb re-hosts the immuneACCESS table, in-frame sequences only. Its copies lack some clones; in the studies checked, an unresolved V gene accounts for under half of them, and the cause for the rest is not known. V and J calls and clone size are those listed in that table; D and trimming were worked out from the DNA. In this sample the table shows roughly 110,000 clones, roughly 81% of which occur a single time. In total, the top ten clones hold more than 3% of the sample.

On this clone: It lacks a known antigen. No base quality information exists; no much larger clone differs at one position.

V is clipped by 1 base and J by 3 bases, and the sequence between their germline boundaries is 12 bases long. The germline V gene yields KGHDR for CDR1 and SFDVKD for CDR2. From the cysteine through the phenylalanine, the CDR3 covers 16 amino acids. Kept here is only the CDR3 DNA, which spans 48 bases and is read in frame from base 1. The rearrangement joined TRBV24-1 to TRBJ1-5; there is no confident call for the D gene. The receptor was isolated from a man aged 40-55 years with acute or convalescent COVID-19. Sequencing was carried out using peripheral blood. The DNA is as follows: TGTGCCACCAGTGATTTTCGGTCAAGTTTCAATCAGCCCCAGCATTTT. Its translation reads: CATSDFRSSFNQPQHF.